Listed below are T cell receptor beta chains from one sample, sequenced in a study of radiation and T cells in renal cell carcinoma. Using immunoSEQ multiplex PCR, the repertoire was profiled, and TCRdb retains in-frame clones only, with some absent. This table has some 9,800 clones, roughly 60% appearing once. Here the sequenced sample was tumor tissue, taken from a patient whose treatment was nephrectomy without radiotherapy. The receptors here all came from a man aged 55 to 70 with renal cell carcinoma. Both conserved end residues are part of each CDR3. The order of the fields is J gene, V gene, clone size, D gene, CDR3 DNA, CDR3 protein. A D gene is named only where the DNA matches it firmly. Size values are once, few and many counts, or a class for expanded clones, and some rows have none.

TRBJ1-1 TRBV23-1 NA NA TGCGCCAGCAGTCACCATTCGTTAAACACTGAAGCTTTCTTT CASSHHSLNTEAFF
TRBJ2-5 TRBV7-9 NA TRBD1 TGTGCCAGCAGCTCGGGACAGACGAGAGAGACCCAGTACTTC CASSSGQTRETQYF
TRBJ1-1 TRBV10-2 NA NA TGCGCCAGCAGTGCCCTCGGGGGCACTGAAGCTTTCTTT CASSALGGTEAFF
TRBJ2-3 TRBV7-2 NA NA TGTGCCAGCAGCTTAGATCTGACGCAGTATTTT CASSLDLTQYF
TRBJ2-1 TRBV2 NA NA TGTGCCAGCAGGAGTAGGGGGATGAATGAGCAGTTCTTC CASRSRGMNEQFF
TRBJ2-7 TRBV19 NA NA TGTGCCAGTAGTATTCCCGGGGCCGAGCAGTACTTC CASSIPGAEQYF
TRBJ2-5 TRBV7-3 NA NA TGTGCCAGCAGCTCCCAGGGACTCCCTGGGAAAGAGACCCAGTACTTC CASSSQGLPGKETQYF
TRBJ1-2 TRBV19 once NA TGTGCCAGTAGTCCGAGGACAGTTTTACATAACTATGGCTACACCTTC CASSPRTVLHNYGYTF
TRBJ2-2 TRBV30 NA NA TGTGCCTGGAGTGGGGGGGCCCGGGAGCTGTTTTTT CAWSGGARELFF
TRBJ1-2 TRBV28 NA TRBD1 TGTGCCAGCGGGTCGCGACAGGGGGACGGGGGCCAGAACGGCTACACCTTC CASGSRQGDGGQNGYTF
TRBJ2-7 TRBV6-5 NA NA TGTGCCAGCAGTTACTCGGATGCCTACGAGCAGTACTTC CASSYSDAYEQYF